This TCR beta chain derives from a study of blood T cell repertoires in COVID-19. Background on the study: The origin of the acute and convalescent COVID-19 samples was the United States, Italy and Spain. T cells, B-cell-depleted T cells, or PBMCs supplied cDNA or gDNA.

Authors' data handling: Estimated nucleated cell counts came from reference gene primer amplification. TCRdb keeps only in-frame clones here, not all; method: immunoSEQ multiplex PCR. The V and J calls and clone size are taken from that table; D and trimming were inferred from the DNA. This sample carries over 200,000 clones, 75% to 90% of them seen once, and the ten largest clones take approximately 2.6%. This clonotype was sampled from a woman in her seventies with active or convalescent COVID-19. The sequencing sample was made of peripheral blood.

This CDR3 reads CASGRGGAAQPQHF. The CDR3, as DNA: TGTGCCAGTGGTCGCGGTGGGGCGGCTCAGCCCCAGCATTTT. V is TRBV19 and J is TRBJ1-5; the D gene is possibly TRBD1 (5 bases). The CDR3 length is 14 residues. The germline V and J ends were trimmed by 8 bases and 6 bases, with 17 bases remaining between them. CDR1 and CDR2 from the germline V gene are LNHDA and SQIVND (reference sequence).